This entry features one TCR beta chain sequence. No antigen is known for it. The table came from immunoSEQ multiplex PCR; TCRdb's copy has only in-frame clones and leaves some out. The sample holds 2 million to 2.5 million clones, more than 80% seen once. The data belong to a study of shared clonotypes between healthy human individuals. Investigators divided CD4+ cells into CD45RA+ naive and CD45RA-negative memory subsets. Points from the study as a whole: Only blood was sampled, and tissue TCR repertoires likely differ from blood ones.

Sequenced: naive CD4+ T cells from PBMCs. The subset is: CD45RA+ positively selected. This sequence originates from a man younger than 30 in good health. Some clones in this sample may be carry-over from other donors' samples.

The CDR3 sequence: CASSQSGTTSNEQFF. CDR3 DNA sequence: TGTGCCAGCAGTCAATCCGGGACTACAAGCAATGAGCAGTTCTTC. The chain combines TRBV6-5 with TRBJ2-1, with 7 bases that match TRBD2. The CDR3 has 15 residues. V gave up 5 bases and J gave up 6 bases; unmatched junction bases: 10. Per germline, CDR1 MNHEY and CDR2 SVGAGI.